The source of this T cell receptor beta chain is a study of identical twins. TCRdb recomputed calls from the 5' RACE reads with MiXCR, one row per CDR3 protein. The repertoire holds fewer than 900,000 distinct CDR3 sequences, with roughly 18% as singletons. From germline, CDR1 is SGHVS and CDR2 FQNEAQ. The length of the CDR3 is 14 residues. Trimming removed 3 bases from V and 3 bases from J, with 12 bases in between. These same records also appear under a second study, on T cells expressing NK-cell markers.

The source of this sequence is a woman aged 18 to 35 in good health. This sequence joins TRBV7-8 and TRBJ2-7, with a tentative D call TRBD1 (6 bases). Sequenced input: PBMCs. In DNA, the CDR3 is TGTGCCAGCAGCTTTCAGGGGTCCCACTACGAGCAGTACTTC. Translation: CASSFQGSHYEQYF.